Presented here are 6 T cell receptor beta chains from one specimen sequenced in a study of monozygotic twins with inflammatory bowel disease. Using the 5' RACE reads, TCRdb records one entry per CDR3 protein without DNA. Its table lists fewer than 400,000 distinct CDR3 sequences. Sequencing was done on a sample of blood. All receptors derive from a human donor with ulcerative colitis or Crohn's disease, or a healthy co-twin of an affected twin (not recorded which).

The chain couples TRBV19 to TRBJ2-4. The germline V gene has CDR1 LNHDA and CDR2 SQIVND (reference sequence). The CDR3 is 11 residues long. The CDR3 reads CASQGRTIQYF.

The chain joins TRBV7-7 to TRBJ2-2. CDR3 length: 14 residues. CDR1 is SSHAT, CDR2 FNYEAQ, per germline (reference sequence). CDR3 sequence reads: CASSLGWNTGELFF.

The V call is TRBV5-6, the J call TRBJ2-7; absent DNA, TCRdb's TRBD1 call cannot be checked. The length of the CDR3 is 16 residues. Germline CDR1 SGHDT, CDR2 YYEEEE. CDR3 region: CASSQGQGSLSYEQYF.

This sequence joins TRBV20-1 and TRBJ1-1; absent DNA, TCRdb's TRBD1 call cannot be checked. The CDR3 length is 15 residues. CDR1 and CDR2 (germline): DFQATT, SNEGSKA (reference sequence). The CDR3 sequence: CSAPHPPPRNTEAFF.

V and J are TRBV7-2 and TRBJ1-5. CDR3 length: 15 amino acids. CDR1 and CDR2 (germline): SGHTA, FQGNSA. The CDR3 loop is CASSLSDGLGQPQHF.

The V call is TRBV14, the J call TRBJ1-2; TCRdb gives TRBD1 as the D gene, but with no DNA this cannot be confirmed. Germline V lookup: CDR1 SGHDN, CDR2 FVKESK. The CDR3 has 13 residues. CDR3 amino acids: CASSRGRGTGYTF.